This is a list of T cell receptor beta chains from one sample in a study of STAT5B mutations in CD4+ large granular lymphocyte leukemia. Data came from immunoSEQ multiplex PCR; TCRdb stores just in-frame clones and leaves some out. The table has 37,000 or so clones, roughly 84% seen once. The sample comprised CD4+ T cells from blood buffy coats. Receptors were obtained from a human donor in good health. CDR3s include the opening cysteine and the closing phenylalanine or tryptophan. D genes are given only for firm matches. For some rows the clone size is stated as once, few or many, or as a class when expanded; others skip it.

D gene,V gene,CDR3 length,clone size,J gene,CDR3 DNA,CDR3 protein
.,TRBV1,16,.,TRBJ1-4,TGCACCAGCAGCCAAGATCCGGCGGACGAGAATGAAGGACTGTTTTTT,CTSSQDPADENEGLFF
.,TRBV30,15,.,TRBJ2-7,TGTGCCTGGAGCGCCCTAGGGGGGCTTGCGGGCGAGCAGTACTTC,CAWSALGGLAGEQYF
TRBD1,TRBV18,14,once,TRBJ1-5,TGTGCCAGCTCACCAGGGACAGGATTTCGGCCCCAGCATTTT,CASSPGTGFRPQHF
.,TRBV14,13,.,TRBJ2-7,TGTGCCAGCAGCCAAGAGTGGCAGACCGAGCAGTACTTC,CASSQEWQTEQYF
TRBD1,TRBV9,13,.,TRBJ2-7,TGTGCCAGCAGCCTGACAGGGATGAGTGAGCAGTACTTC,CASSLTGMSEQYF
.,TRBV13,12,.,TRBJ2-1,TGTGCCAGCAGCCAGGGCGACAATGAGCAGTTCTTC,CASSQGDNEQFF
.,TRBV5-6,14,.,TRBJ2-1,TGTGCCAGCAGCTTGGGGGGGTCCGCACTTGAGCAGTTCTTC,CASSLGGSALEQFF
TRBD2,TRBV30,14,.,TRBJ2-2,TGTGCCTGGAAGACTAGCGGGAACACCGGGGAGCTGTTTTTT,CAWKTSGNTGELFF
TRBD1,TRBV4-1,15,once,TRBJ1-1,TGCGCCAGCAGCCAAGTCCGGGACAGGAACACTGAAGCTTTCTTT,CASSQVRDRNTEAFF
.,TRBV6-5,16,.,TRBJ2-7,TGTGCCAGCAGTTACTCGCGTGAGCTATACTCCTACGAGCAGTACTTC,CASSYSRELYSYEQYF
.,TRBV18,18,once,TRBJ2-5,TGTGCCAGCTCACCACGGGCTTCAGACTCCTCCGGCCGGGAGACCCAGTACTTC,CASSPRASDSSGRETQYF